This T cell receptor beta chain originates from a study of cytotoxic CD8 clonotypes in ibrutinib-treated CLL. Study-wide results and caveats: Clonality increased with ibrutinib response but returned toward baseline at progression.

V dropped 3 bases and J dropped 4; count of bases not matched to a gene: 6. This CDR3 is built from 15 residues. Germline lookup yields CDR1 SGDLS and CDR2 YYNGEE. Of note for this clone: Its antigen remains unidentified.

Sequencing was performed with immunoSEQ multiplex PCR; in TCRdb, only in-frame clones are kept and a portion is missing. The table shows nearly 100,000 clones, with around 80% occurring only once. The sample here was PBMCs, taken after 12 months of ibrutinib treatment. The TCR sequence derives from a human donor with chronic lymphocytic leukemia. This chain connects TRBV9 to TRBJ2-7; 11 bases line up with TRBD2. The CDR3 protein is CASSAGTSGAYEQYF. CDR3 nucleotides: TGTGCCAGCAGCGCGGGGACTAGCGGAGCGTACGAGCAGTACTTC. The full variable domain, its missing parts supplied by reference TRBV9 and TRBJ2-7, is DSGVTQTPKHLITATGQRVTLRCSPRSGDLSVYWYQQSLDQGLQFLIQYYNGEERAKGNILERFSAQQFPDLHSELNLSSLELGDSALYFCASSAGTSGAYEQYFGPGTRLTVT.